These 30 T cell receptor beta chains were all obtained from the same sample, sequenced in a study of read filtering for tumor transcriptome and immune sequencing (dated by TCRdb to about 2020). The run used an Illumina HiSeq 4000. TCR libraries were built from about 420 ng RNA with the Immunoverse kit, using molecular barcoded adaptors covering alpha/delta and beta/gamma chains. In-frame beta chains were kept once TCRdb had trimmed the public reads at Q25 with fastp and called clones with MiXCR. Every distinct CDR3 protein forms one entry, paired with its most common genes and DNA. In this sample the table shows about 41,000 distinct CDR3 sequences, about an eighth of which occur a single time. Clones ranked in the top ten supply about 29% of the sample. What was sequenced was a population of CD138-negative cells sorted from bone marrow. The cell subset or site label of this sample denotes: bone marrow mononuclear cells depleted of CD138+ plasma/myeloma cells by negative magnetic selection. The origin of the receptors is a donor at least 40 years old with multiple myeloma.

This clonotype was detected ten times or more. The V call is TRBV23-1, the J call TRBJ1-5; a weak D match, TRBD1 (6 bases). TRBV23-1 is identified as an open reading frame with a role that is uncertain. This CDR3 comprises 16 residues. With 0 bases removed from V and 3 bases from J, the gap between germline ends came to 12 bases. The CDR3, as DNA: TGCGCCAGCAGTCAATCGGGCAGGGGTGACAATCAGCCCCAGCATTTT. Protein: CASSQSGRGDNQPQHF.

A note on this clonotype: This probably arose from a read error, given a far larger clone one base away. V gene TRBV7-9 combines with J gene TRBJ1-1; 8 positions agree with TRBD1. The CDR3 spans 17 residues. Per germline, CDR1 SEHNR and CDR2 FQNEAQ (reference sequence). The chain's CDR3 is CAGSLKDRVFMNTEAFF. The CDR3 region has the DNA TGTGCCGGCAGCTTGAAGGACAGGGTCTTCATGAACACTGAAGCTTTCTTT.

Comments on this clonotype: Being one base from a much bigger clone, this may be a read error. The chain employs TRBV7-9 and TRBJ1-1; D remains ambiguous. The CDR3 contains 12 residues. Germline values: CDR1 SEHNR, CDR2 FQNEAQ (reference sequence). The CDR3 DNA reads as TGTGCCAGCAGCATCGGTATCACTGAAGCTTCCTTT. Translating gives CASSIGITEASF. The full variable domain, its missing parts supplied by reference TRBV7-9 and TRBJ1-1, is DTGVSQNPRHKITKRGQNVTFRCDPISEHNRLYWYRQTLGQGPEFLTYFQNEAQLEKSRLLSDRFSAERPKGSFSTLEIQRTEQGDSAMYLCASSIGITEASFGQGTRLTVV.

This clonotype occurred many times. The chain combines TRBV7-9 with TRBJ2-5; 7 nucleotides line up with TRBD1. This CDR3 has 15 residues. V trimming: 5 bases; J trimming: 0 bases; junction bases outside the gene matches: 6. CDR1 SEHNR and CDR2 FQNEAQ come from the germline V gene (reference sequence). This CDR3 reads CASSPRQGYQETQYF. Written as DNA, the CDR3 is TGTGCCAGCAGCCCTCGACAGGGCTACCAAGAGACCCAGTACTTC.

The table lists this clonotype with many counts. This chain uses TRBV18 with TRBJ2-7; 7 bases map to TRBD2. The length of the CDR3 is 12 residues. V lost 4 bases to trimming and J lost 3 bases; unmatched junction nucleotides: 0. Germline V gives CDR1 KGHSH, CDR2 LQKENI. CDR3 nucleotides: TGTGCCAGCTCACGCGGGGGCTACGAGCAGTACTTC. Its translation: CASSRGGYEQYF.

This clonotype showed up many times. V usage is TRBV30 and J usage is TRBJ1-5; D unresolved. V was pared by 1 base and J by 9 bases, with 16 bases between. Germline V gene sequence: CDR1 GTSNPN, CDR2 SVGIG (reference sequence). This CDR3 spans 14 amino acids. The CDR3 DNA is TGTGCCTGGAGTGACACATTCCCCGGGGTGCCCCAGCATTTT. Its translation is CAWSDTFPGVPQHF.

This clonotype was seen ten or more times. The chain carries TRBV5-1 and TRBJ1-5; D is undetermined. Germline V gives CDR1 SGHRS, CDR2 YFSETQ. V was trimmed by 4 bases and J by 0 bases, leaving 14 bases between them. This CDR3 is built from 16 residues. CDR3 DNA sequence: TGCGCCAGCAGCGACCCTGTGGCGCGTAGCAATCAGCCCCAGCATTTT. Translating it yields CASSDPVARSNQPQHF.

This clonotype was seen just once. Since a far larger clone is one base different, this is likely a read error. DNA of the CDR3: TGTGCCAGCAGTAGGTCAGCCCCGGAGGTAGGGAGCACCTACGAGCAGTACTTC. This gives the protein CASSRSAPEVGSTYEQYF. This chain joins TRBV6-1 and TRBJ2-7; a weak D match, TRBD2 (5 bases). The ends were cut back, 5 bases at V and 2 bases at J, with 25 bases in the middle. CDR3 length equals 18 residues. Germline V gives CDR1 MNHNS, CDR2 SASEGT.

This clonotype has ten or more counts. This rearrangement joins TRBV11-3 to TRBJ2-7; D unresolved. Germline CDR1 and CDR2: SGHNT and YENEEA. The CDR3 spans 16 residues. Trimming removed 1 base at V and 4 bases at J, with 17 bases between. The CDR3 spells CASSLVSTKSAYEQYF. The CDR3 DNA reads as TGTGCCAGCAGCTTAGTCTCGACAAAGAGCGCTTACGAGCAGTACTTC.

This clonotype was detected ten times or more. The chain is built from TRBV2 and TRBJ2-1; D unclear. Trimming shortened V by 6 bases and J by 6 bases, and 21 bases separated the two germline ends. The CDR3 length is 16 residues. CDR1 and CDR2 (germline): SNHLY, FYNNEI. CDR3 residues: CASSAVVGSLRNEQFF. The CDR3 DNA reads TGTGCCAGCAGCGCCGTGGTCGGTAGTCTCCGCAATGAGCAGTTCTTC.

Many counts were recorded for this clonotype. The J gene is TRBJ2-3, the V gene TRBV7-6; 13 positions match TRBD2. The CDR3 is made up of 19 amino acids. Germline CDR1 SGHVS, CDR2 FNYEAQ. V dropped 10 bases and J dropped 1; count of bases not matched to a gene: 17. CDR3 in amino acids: CATVRGLAGAVGGTDTQYF. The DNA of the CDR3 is TGTGCCACTGTACGAGGACTAGCGGGAGCCGTAGGTGGCACAGATACGCAGTATTTT.

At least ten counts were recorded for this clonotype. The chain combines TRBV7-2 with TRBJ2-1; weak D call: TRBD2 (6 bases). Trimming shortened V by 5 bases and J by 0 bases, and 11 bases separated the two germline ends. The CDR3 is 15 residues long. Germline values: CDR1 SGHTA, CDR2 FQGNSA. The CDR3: CASSPVGGSYNEQFF. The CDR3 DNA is TGTGCCAGCAGCCCAGTGGGGGGCTCCTACAATGAGCAGTTCTTC.

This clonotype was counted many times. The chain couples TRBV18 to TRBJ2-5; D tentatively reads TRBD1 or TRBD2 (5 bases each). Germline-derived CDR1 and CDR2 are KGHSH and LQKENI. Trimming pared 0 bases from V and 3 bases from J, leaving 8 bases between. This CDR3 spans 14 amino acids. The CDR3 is CASSPPRGEETQYF. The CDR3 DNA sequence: TGTGCCAGCTCACCACCGAGGGGCGAAGAGACCCAGTACTTC. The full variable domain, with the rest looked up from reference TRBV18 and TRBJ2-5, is NAGVMQNPRHLVRRRGQEARLRCSPMKGHSHVYWYRQLPEEGLKFMVYLQKENIIDESGMPKERFSAEFPKEGPSILRIQQVVRGDSAAYFCASSPPRGEETQYFGPGTRLLVL.

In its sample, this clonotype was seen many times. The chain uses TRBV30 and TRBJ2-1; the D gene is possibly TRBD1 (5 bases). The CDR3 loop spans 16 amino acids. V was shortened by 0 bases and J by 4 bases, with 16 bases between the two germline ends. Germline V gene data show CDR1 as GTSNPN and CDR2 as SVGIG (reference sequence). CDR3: CAWSVLKGAEYNEQFF. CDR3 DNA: TGTGCCTGGAGTGTACTAAAAGGGGCCGAGTACAATGAGCAGTTCTTC.

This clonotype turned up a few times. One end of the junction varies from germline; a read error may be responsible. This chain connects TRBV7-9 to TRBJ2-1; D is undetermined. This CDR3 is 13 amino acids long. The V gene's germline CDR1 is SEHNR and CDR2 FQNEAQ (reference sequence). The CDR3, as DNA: TGTGCCAGCAACTTAGAAGTGCCAGTCGAGCAGTTCTTC. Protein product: CASNLEVPVEQFF.

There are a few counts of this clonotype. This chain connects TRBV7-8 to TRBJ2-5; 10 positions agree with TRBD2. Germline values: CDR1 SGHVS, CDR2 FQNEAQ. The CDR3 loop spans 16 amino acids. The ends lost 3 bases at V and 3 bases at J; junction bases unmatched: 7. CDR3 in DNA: TGTGCCAGCAGCTTTCTAGCGGGGGTCCCGGAAGAGACCCAGTACTTC. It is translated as CASSFLAGVPEETQYF.

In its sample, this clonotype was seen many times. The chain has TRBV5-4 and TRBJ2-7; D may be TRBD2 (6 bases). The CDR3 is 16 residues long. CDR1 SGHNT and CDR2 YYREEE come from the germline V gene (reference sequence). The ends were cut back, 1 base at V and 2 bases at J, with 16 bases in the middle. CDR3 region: CASSLSGGGVAYEQYF. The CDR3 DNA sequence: TGTGCCAGCAGCTTGTCGGGCGGCGGGGTTGCCTACGAGCAGTACTTC.

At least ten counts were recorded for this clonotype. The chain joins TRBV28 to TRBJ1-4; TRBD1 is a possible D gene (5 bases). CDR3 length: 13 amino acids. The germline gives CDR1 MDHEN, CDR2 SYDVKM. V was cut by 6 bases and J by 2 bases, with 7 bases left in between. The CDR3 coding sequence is TGTGCCAGCAGGCGGGACACTAATGAAAAACTGTTTTTT. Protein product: CASRRDTNEKLFF.

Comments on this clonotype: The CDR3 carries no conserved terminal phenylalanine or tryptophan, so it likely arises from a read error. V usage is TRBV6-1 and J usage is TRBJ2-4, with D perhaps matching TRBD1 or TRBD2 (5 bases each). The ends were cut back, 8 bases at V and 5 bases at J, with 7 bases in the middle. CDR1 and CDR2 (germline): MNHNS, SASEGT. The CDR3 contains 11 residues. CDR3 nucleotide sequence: TGTGCCAGCGGGGACGAAAACATTCAGTACATC. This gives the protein CASGDENIQYI.

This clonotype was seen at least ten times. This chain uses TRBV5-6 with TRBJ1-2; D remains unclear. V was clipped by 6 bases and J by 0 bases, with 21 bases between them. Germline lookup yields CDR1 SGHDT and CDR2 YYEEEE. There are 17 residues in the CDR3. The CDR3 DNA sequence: TGTGCCAGCATCCGAATTGGGGTTGATCCCTCTAACTATGGCTACACCTTC. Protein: CASIRIGVDPSNYGYTF.

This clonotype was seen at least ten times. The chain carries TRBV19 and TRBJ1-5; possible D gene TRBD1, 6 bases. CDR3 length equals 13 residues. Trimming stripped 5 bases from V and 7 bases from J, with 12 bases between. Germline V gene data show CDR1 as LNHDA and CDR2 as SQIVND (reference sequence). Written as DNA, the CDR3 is TGTGCCAGTAGTCAGGGGATGGAGCAGCCCCAGCATTTT. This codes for CASSQGMEQPQHF.

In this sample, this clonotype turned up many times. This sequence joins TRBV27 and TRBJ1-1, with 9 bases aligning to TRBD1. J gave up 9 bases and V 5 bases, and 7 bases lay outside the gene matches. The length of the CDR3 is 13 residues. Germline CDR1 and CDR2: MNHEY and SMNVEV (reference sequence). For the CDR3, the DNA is TGTGCCAGCAGTAAAACAGGGGGCGGACAAGCTTTCTTT. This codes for CASSKTGGGQAFF.

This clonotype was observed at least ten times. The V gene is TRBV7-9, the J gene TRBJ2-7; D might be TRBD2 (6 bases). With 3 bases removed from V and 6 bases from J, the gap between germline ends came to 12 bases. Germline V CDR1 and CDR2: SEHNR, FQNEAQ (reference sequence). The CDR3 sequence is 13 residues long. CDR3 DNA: TGTGCCAGCAGCTTGTCCGGGAGAGGCGAGCAGTACTTC. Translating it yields CASSLSGRGEQYF.

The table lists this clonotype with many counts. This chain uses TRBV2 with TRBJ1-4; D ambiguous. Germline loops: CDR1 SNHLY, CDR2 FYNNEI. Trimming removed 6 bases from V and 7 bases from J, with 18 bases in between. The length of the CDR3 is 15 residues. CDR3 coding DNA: TGTGCCAGCAGACCCCGGGCTGCGCCTGGTGAAAAACTGTTTTTT. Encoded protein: CASRPRAAPGEKLFF.

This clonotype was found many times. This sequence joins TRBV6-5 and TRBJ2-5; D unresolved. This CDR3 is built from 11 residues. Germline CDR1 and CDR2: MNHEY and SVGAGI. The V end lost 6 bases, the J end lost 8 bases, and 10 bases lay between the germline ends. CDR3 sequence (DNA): TGTGCCAGCAGCTCAGCTTCAACCCAGTACTTC. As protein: CASSSASTQYF.

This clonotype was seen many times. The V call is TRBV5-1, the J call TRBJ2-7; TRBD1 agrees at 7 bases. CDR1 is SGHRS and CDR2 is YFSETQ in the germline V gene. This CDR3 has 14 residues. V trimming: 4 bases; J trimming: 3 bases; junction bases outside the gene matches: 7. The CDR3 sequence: CASSPGTALYEQYF. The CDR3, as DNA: TGCGCCAGCAGCCCCGGGACAGCCCTCTACGAGCAGTACTTC.

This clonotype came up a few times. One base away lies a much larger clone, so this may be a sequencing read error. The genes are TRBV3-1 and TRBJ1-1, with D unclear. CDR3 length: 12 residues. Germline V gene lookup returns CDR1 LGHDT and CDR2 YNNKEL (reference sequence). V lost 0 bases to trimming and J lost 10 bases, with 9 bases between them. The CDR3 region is CASSQDGGTAFF. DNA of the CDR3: TGTGCCAGCAGCCAAGACGGAGGAACAGCTTTCTTT.

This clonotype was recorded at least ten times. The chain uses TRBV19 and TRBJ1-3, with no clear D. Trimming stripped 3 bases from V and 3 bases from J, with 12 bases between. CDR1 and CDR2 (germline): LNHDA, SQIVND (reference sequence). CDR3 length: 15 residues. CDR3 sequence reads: CASSIGGKGGNTIYF. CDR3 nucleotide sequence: TGTGCCAGTAGTATTGGAGGTAAAGGTGGAAACACCATATATTTT.

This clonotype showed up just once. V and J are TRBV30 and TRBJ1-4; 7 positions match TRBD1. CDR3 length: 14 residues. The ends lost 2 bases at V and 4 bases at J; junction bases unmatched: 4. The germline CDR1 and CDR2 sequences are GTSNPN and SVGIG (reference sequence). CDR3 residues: CAWSTGQLNEKLFF. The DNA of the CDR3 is TGTGCCTGGAGTACGGGACAGCTTAATGAAAAACTGTTTTTT.

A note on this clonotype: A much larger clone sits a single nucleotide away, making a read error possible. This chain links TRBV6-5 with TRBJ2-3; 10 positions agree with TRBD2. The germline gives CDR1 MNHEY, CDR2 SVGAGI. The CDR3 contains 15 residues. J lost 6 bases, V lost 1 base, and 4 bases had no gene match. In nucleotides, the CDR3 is TGTGCCAGCAGTTACTATAGCGGGAGGTACGATACGCAGTATTTT. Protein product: CASSYYSGRYDTQYF.